What follows are 11 T cell receptor beta chains derived from one specimen sequenced in a study of shared clonotypes between healthy human individuals. The assay was immunoSEQ multiplex PCR, and TCRdb's table has in-frame clones only and misses some. The sample carries some 1,100,000 clones, around three quarters recorded once. The sample consisted of memory CD4+ T cells from PBMCs. Subset meaning: CD45RA-negative fraction. The receptors here all came from a man between 18 and 35 years old in good health. Some clones in this sample may be carry-over from other donors' samples.

The chain combines TRBV11-2 with TRBJ2-2, with a possible D match to TRBD2 (6 bases). Between the trimmed V and J ends, which lost 2 bases and 4 bases, there was a span of 11 bases. The CDR3 is 15 amino acids. CDR1 and CDR2 from the germline V gene are SGHAT and FQNNGV. CDR3 sequence (DNA): TGTGCCAGCAGCTTACAGGAGGGCTTCACCGGGGAGCTGTTTTTT. Its translation: CASSLQEGFTGELFF.

V is TRBV6-4 and J is TRBJ2-1, with D unclear. Trimming left V 0 bases short and J 3 bases short, with 15 bases between. Germline V gene sequence: CDR1 MRHNA, CDR2 SNTAGT. The CDR3 is 17 amino acids. The CDR3, as DNA: TGTGCCAGCAGTGACTCGATGAGGCGAGCTGACTACAATGAGCAGTTCTTC. The encoded protein is CASSDSMRRADYNEQFF.

This sequence joins TRBV5-1 and TRBJ2-1; TRBD1 might be the D (6 bases). Germline loops: CDR1 SGHRS, CDR2 YFSETQ. The CDR3 runs to 16 residues. V dropped 2 bases and J dropped 4 bases, with 16 bases sitting between them. The DNA for the CDR3 is TGCGCCAGCAGCTTACTACAGGTGGGGGCTTACAATGAGCAGTTCTTC. This translates into CASSLLQVGAYNEQFF.

The J gene is TRBJ1-2, the V gene TRBV28; no definite D call. The CDR3 spans 14 residues. V lost 6 bases and J lost 4, with 15 bases in between. Germline CDR1 MDHEN, CDR2 SYDVKM. The CDR3 here is CASSFPQEVYGYTF. For the CDR3, the DNA is TGTGCCAGCAGCTTCCCCCAAGAGGTCTATGGCTACACCTTC.

The chain employs TRBV5-4 and TRBJ2-1; no firm D call. The CDR3 has 12 residues. V lost 4 bases and J 13 bases, leaving 15 bases between the germline ends. Per the germline V gene, CDR1 is SGHNT and CDR2 is YYREEE (reference sequence). CDR3 bases: TGTGCCAGCAGCGCCGACCAAACCGCCCAGTTCTTC. It is translated as CASSADQTAQFF.

The chain combines TRBV7-2 with TRBJ2-7, with 11 nucleotides matching TRBD2. From germline, CDR1 is SGHTA and CDR2 FQGNSA. J gave up 0 bases and V 2 bases, and 6 bases lay outside the gene matches. This CDR3 has 17 amino acids. This chain's CDR3 is CASSLRLAGLSSYEQYF. For the CDR3, the DNA is TGTGCCAGCAGCTTAAGACTAGCGGGGTTAAGCTCCTACGAGCAGTACTTC.

The chain is built from TRBV21-1 and TRBJ2-7; the table calls TRBD2, which could not be checked here. TRBV21-1 is shown as a pseudogene. The CDR3 is made up of 14 amino acids. CDR3 bases: TGTGCCAGGCGTGGACTCCCAATCAACTACGAGCAGTACTTC. It specifies CARRGLPINYEQYF.

The chain is built from TRBV4-1 and TRBJ2-1; no firm D call. Per the germline V gene, CDR1 is MGHRA and CDR2 is YSYEKL. The CDR3 length is 16 residues. Between the trimmed V and J ends, which lost 4 bases and 2 bases, there was a span of 15 bases. This CDR3 is CASSPNEATTYNEQFF. In nucleotides, the CDR3 is TGCGCCAGCAGCCCCAACGAAGCGACAACCTACAATGAGCAGTTCTTC.

This chain connects TRBV21-1 to TRBJ1-4. TRBV21-1 is a documented pseudogene. CDR3 size: 13 residues. DNA for the CDR3: TGTGCCAGCAGCAAAGCGGCGGGGCCCAAACTGTTTTTT. This sequence encodes CASSKAAGPKLFF.

The CDR3 spells CASSSQGTASYEQYF. DNA of the CDR3: TGTGCCAGCAGTTCGCAGGGGACCGCTTCCTACGAGCAGTACTTC. V is TRBV28 and J is TRBJ2-7, with D maybe TRBD1 (6 bases). Looked up from germline, CDR1 is MDHEN and CDR2 is SYDVKM. Trimming left V 4 bases short and J 1 base short, with 14 bases between. The length of the CDR3 is 15 residues.

The gene calls are TRBV10-3 and TRBJ2-6; D is possibly TRBD2 (6 bases). The CDR3 is 17 residues long. Trimming took 2 bases from V and 0 from J, leaving 11 bases between them. Germline CDR1 reads ENHRY; CDR2 reads SYGVKD. The CDR3 nucleotides read TGTGCCATCAGTGAGGGGGGGAGCCACTCTGGGGCCAACGTCCTGACTTTC. Encoded protein: CAISEGGSHSGANVLTF.